This T cell receptor beta chain was sequenced during a study of PD-L1 blockade in urothelial cancer. In the study overall: As for prior chemotherapy regimens, patients had received 0 to 3. Counts from blood samples showed a median of 141,255 T cells. Overall study findings and caveats: Survival was better when pretreatment blood TCR clonality fell below the median.

V lost 3 bases to trimming and J lost 1 base, with 9 bases between them. Germline loops: CDR1 LNHDA, CDR2 SQIVND (reference sequence). The CDR3 covers 15 residues. Time point given: peripheral blood 6 weeks after treatment start. Patient disease was locally advanced or metastatic urothelial carcinoma. Using immunoSEQ multiplex PCR, the repertoire was profiled, and TCRdb retains in-frame clones only, with some absent. The table records approximately 93,000 clones, over 65% of them present only once. This clone was counted a few times. Its antigen is not identified. The material sequenced was PBMCs, taken around atezolizumab (anti-PD-L1) treatment. The receptor comes from an older man with urothelial cancer. The chain employs TRBV19 and TRBJ2-2; possibly TRBD2 for D (5 bases). The CDR3 sequence: CASSMGRMNTGELFF. The CDR3 DNA reads as TGTGCCAGTAGTATGGGGAGAATGAACACCGGGGAGCTGTTTTTT.